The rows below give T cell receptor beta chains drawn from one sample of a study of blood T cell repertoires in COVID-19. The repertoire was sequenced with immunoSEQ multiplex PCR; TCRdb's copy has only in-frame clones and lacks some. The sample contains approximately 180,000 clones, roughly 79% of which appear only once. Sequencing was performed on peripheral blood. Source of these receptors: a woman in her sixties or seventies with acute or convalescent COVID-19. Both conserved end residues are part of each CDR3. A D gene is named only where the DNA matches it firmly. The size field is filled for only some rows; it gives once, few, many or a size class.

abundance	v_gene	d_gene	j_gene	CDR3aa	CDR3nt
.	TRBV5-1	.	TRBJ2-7	CASSLNTGSSYEQYF	TGCGCCAGCAGCTTAAACACAGGGAGTTCCTACGAGCAGTACTTC
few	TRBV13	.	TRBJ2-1	CASSGAENEQFF	TGTGCCAGCAGCGGGGCGGAAAATGAGCAGTTCTTC
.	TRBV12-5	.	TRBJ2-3	CASGLVQTSTDTQYF	TGTGCTAGTGGTTTGGTACAAACGAGCACAGATACGCAGTATTTT
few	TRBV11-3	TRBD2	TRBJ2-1	CASSLGGGSYNEQFF	TGTGCCAGCAGCTTAGGGGGGGGCTCCTACAATGAGCAGTTCTTC
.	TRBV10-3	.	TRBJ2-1	CATRAEGIYNEQFF	TGTGCCACCCGAGCGGAGGGTATATACAATGAGCAGTTCTTC
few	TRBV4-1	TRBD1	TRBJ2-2	CASSPGTANTGELFF	TGCGCCAGCAGCCCGGGGACAGCTAACACCGGGGAGCTGTTTTTT
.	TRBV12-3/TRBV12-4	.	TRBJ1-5	CASSLGGAQHF	TGTGCCAGCAGTTTAGGCGGGGCCCAGCATTTT
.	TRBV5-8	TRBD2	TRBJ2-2	CASRPGLAGGELFF	TGTGCCAGCAGGCCGGGACTAGCAGGCGGGGAGCTGTTTTTT
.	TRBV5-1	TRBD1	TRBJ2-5	CASSSTGGASQETQYF	TGCGCCAGCAGCTCCACAGGGGGCGCTTCCCAAGAGACCCAGTACTTC
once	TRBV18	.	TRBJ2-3	CASSPDSLTFTDTQYF	TGTGCCAGCTCACCAGACAGCCTAACTTTCACAGATACGCAGTATTTT
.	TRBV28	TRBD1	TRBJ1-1	CASRSRQGASTEAFF	TGTGCCAGCAGGTCTCGACAGGGGGCGTCCACTGAAGCTTTCTTT
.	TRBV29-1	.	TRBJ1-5	CSVDSGDSLQHF	TGCAGCGTCGACTCCGGGGACTCTCTCCAGCATTTT
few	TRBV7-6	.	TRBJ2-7	CASRFLADRSYEQYF	TGTGCCAGCAGATTCCTCGCGGACAGATCCTACGAGCAGTACTTC
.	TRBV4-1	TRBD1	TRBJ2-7	CASSQVTGEIYEQYF	TGCGCCAGCAGCCAAGTTACAGGGGAGATCTACGAGCAGTACTTC